This T cell receptor beta chain was retrieved from a study of blood T cell repertoires in COVID-19. Study-level background: Sources were T cells, B-cell-depleted T cells, or PBMCs; the material itself was cDNA or gDNA.

V shed 3 bases and J shed 4 bases, with 13 bases lying between them. The CDR3 runs 15 residues. The V gene's germline CDR1 is SGHTA and CDR2 FQGNSA. In the original workflow: How many nucleated cells were present was estimated from reference gene primer amplification. Clones were read by immunoSEQ multiplex PCR, and TCRdb kept only the in-frame ones, dropping some. V, J and clone size are taken as reported in that table, and D and trimming were inferred from the DNA itself. This repertoire shows 80,000 to 95,000 clones, 75% to 90% found once; its top ten account for around 3%. V is TRBV7-2 and J is TRBJ2-1; TRBD2 might be the D (7 bases). The receptor was derived from a woman between 45 and 65 years old with active or convalescent COVID-19. Specimen: peripheral blood. CDR3 residues: CASSFGGPDYNEQFF. CDR3 nucleotides: TGTGCCAGCAGCTTCGGGGGGCCCGATTACAATGAGCAGTTCTTC.